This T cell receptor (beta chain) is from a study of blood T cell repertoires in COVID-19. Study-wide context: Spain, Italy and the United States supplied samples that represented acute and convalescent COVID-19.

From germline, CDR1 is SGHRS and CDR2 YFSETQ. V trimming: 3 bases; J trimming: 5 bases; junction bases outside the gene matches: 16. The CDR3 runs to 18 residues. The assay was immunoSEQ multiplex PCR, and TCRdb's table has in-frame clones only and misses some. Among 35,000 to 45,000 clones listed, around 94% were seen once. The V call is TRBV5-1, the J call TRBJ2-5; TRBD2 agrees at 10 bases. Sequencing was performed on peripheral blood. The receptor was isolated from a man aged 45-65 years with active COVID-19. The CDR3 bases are TGCGCCAGCAGCTGGTCCGGAGCGGGAGGGCCAATTGGCGAGACCCAGTACTTC. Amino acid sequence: CASSWSGAGGPIGETQYF.